This T cell receptor beta chain was sequenced for a study of T-cell memory formation after mild COVID-19. This clonotype was recorded at least ten times. The V gene's germline CDR1 is KGHSH and CDR2 LQKENI. The V end lost 3 bases, the J end lost 5 bases, and 13 bases lay between the germline ends. The CDR3 sequence is 14 residues long. Via MiXCR, TCRdb re-called the 5' RACE reads, giving one row per CDR3 protein. The sample shows a few hundred thousand distinct CDR3 sequences, about a sixth of them seen only once. Sequenced material: PBMCs or a T cell subset sorted from them (not recorded which). The chain links TRBV18 to TRBJ1-1; D is perhaps TRBD1 (6 bases). The source is a man aged 18 to 30 who had mild COVID-19 (a few samples of this study predate the infection). Cell type and time point are not known. The CDR3 nucleotides read TGTGCCAGCTCACCGCCGGGGGCAAAAACTGAAGCTTTCTTT. Translation gives CASSPPGAKTEAFF.